The clone carrying this T cell receptor (beta chain) was seen a handful of times. This record comes from a study of T cells in Graves' hyperthyroidism and ophthalmopathy. Researchers took RNA transcripts and amplified the TCR beta CDR3 regions from them. During a first-round RT-PCR of the TCR CDR3, the HTBI primer set was used. TCRdb used MiXCR to reprocess the multiplex PCR reads, holding one entry per CDR3 protein. The sample records hundreds of thousands of distinct CDR3 sequences, less than 20% being singletons. V was clipped by 1 base and J by 3 bases, with 15 bases between them. This CDR3 spans 16 amino acids. Germline lookup yields CDR1 LGHNA and CDR2 YNFKEQ.

This sequence originates from a woman younger than 30 with Graves' hyperthyroidism. Specimen: blood. V gene TRBV4-2 combines with J gene TRBJ1-1; D may be TRBD1 (6 bases). The CDR3 region is CASSQGTDLGDTEAFF. The CDR3 nucleotides are TGTGCCAGCAGCCAAGGGACAGACCTTGGGGACACTGAAGCTTTCTTT.